This T cell receptor (beta chain) was sequenced for a study of T cell responses to AZD1222 COVID-19 vaccine. The V gene's germline CDR1 is MNHEY and CDR2 SVGEGT. This CDR3 contains 12 residues. V was trimmed by 4 bases and J by 3 bases, leaving 6 bases between them. Profiled with immunoSEQ multiplex PCR; TCRdb holds only in-frame clones, not every one. Of about 150,000 clones listed, roughly 90% are singletons. The analysis combined second doses at about 4 or about 12 weeks. The gene calls are TRBV6-2 or TRBV6-3 and TRBJ1-2; no definite D call. This TCR came from an adult who received the AZD1222 COVID-19 vaccine. Sequencing used peripheral blood, obtained 28 days after the second AZD1222 dose. CDR3: CASSSRDYGYTF. DNA for the CDR3: TGTGCCAGCAGTTCCCGGGACTATGGCTACACCTTC.